Listed below are T cell receptor beta chains from one sample, sequenced in a study of CD8+ T cells in alopecia areata. Assay: immunoSEQ multiplex PCR; the TCRdb copy retains only in-frame clones and omits some. The table lists 150,000 to 200,000 clones, about 70% of them singletons. The material sequenced was CD8+ T cells sorted from blood, taken at week 0. These receptors all come from a human donor with alopecia areata. CDR3s include the opening cysteine and the closing phenylalanine or tryptophan.

v_call	j_call	cdr3_length	cdr3_aa
TRBV13	TRBJ1-5	14	CASSNSGSNQPQHF
TRBV5-6	TRBJ1-5	12	CASSLGSQPQHF
TRBV10-2	TRBJ2-3	12	CATSGSTDTQYF
TRBV30	TRBJ2-6	15	CAWSERGAGANVLTF
TRBV5-6	TRBJ2-6	17	CASSLGTAYSGANVLTF
TRBV29-1	TRBJ1-3	14	CSVALGGSGNTIYF
TRBV7-9	TRBJ1-6	12	CASSLGDSPLHF
TRBV6-5	TRBJ2-5	16	CASSYGLAGIQETQYF
TRBV5-6	TRBJ1-1	14	CASSPGQMNTEAFF
TRBV27	TRBJ1-2	14	CASSSQGAGYGYTF
TRBV30	TRBJ1-1	13	CAWSVGENTEAFF
TRBV27	TRBJ2-3	10	CATGLPTQYF
TRBV7-9	TRBJ1-2	15	CASSPSAGGVDGYTF
TRBV5-1	TRBJ2-1	16	CASSPEAGARDNEQFF
TRBV5-6	TRBJ2-3	13	CASSLDRPDTQYF
TRBV19	TRBJ1-6	16	CASSMVRDSTYSPLHF